A selection of T cell receptor beta chains follows, all from one sample in a study of blood T cell repertoires in COVID-19. TCRdb's table, derived via immunoSEQ multiplex PCR, lists solely in-frame clones and lacks some. The sample carries around 41,000 clones, approximately 82% recorded once. Sequencing was performed on peripheral blood. Every receptor here comes from a woman over 75 with acute or convalescent COVID-19. Each CDR3 is given with its conserved first and last residue. D genes are given only for firm matches. Only part of the rows carry a size: once, few, many, or a class if the clone is expanded.

j_call clone_size v_call d_call cdr3_aa cdr3_nt
TRBJ2-2 - TRBV9 TRBD2 CASSVAPLAGGPGELFF TGTGCCAGCAGCGTAGCTCCCCTAGCGGGGGGCCCCGGGGAGCTGTTTTTT
TRBJ1-3 - TRBV18 - CASSPPGASGNTIYF TGTGCCAGCTCACCACCGGGGGCTTCTGGAAACACCATATATTTT
TRBJ1-1 - TRBV5-4 - CASSSMFGPEAFF TGTGCCAGCAGCTCCATGTTTGGGCCTGAAGCTTTCTTT
TRBJ1-2 - TRBV28 TRBD1 CASSSGTVYGYTF TGTGCCAGCAGTTCCGGGACAGTCTATGGCTACACCTTC
TRBJ1-5 - TRBV5-5 - CASSSTSNQPQHF TGTGCCAGCAGTTCGACAAGCAATCAGCCCCAGCATTTT
TRBJ2-1 - TRBV27 TRBD1 CASSLMGQYNEQFF TGTGCCAGCAGTCTAATGGGACAGTACAATGAGCAGTTCTTC
TRBJ1-1 - TRBV2 TRBD1 CASVRQGSLAAFF TGTGCCAGCGTGCGACAGGGGAGTTTGGCAGCTTTCTTT
TRBJ1-6 - TRBV5-6 - CASSRGSGISPLHF TGTGCCAGCAGCCGGGGGTCTGGGATTTCACCCCTCCACTTT
TRBJ1-2 - TRBV7-8 TRBD1 CASSSDRAYGYTF TGTGCCAGCAGTTCGGACAGGGCATATGGCTACACCTTC
TRBJ1-1 - TRBV12-3/TRBV12-4 - CASRAAGRAEAFF TGTGCCAGCAGGGCAGCGGGAAGGGCGGAAGCTTTCTTT
TRBJ2-3 - TRBV4-1 - CASSQDPPGRNPGADTQYF TGCGCCAGCAGCCAAGATCCCCCGGGACGGAACCCGGGGGCAGATACGCAGTATTTT
TRBJ1-1 - TRBV7-2 - CASSLVPESPEAFF TGTGCCAGCAGCTTAGTTCCCGAGAGCCCTGAAGCTTTCTTT
TRBJ2-3 - TRBV29-1 - CSVGLGGRADTQYF TGCAGCGTTGGCCTCGGGGGGCGGGCAGATACGCAGTATTTT
TRBJ2-7 - TRBV2 TRBD2 CASSLGLAGGNEQYF TGTGCCAGCAGCTTGGGACTAGCGGGGGGTAACGAGCAGTACTTC
TRBJ2-1 - TRBV19 - CASSIDQGNEQFF TGTGCCAGTAGTATAGATCAGGGGAATGAGCAGTTCTTC
TRBJ2-5 - TRBV3-1/TRBV3-2 - CASSQGGGVETQYF TGTGCCAGCAGCCAGGGAGGTGGGGTAGAGACCCAGTACTTC
TRBJ2-2 - TRBV6-5 - CASSYGQSTGELFF TGTGCCAGCAGTTACGGGCAATCCACCGGGGAGCTGTTTTTT
TRBJ1-2 medium-sized TRBV27 - CASSAHQGSANYGYTF TGTGCCAGCAGTGCCCATCAGGGGTCAGCTAACTATGGCTACACCTTC
TRBJ1-2 - TRBV5-6 - CASSLRAQDYGYTF TGTGCCAGCAGCTTGCGGGCACAGGACTATGGCTACACCTTC
TRBJ1-1 - TRBV5-1 TRBD1 CASSPGQGTEAFF TGCGCCAGCAGCCCCGGACAGGGCACTGAAGCTTTCTTT
TRBJ2-3 - TRBV11-3 - CASSLDTLATDTQYF TGTGCCAGCAGCTTAGATACCCTAGCAACAGATACGCAGTATTTT
TRBJ2-3 - TRBV4-3 TRBD1 CASSQDRHRGRTDTQYF TGCGCCAGCAGCCAAGACCGGCACAGGGGAAGGACAGATACGCAGTATTTT
TRBJ2-2 - TRBV6-2/TRBV6-3 - CASSLRGPPLFF TGTGCCAGCAGTCTGCGGGGGCCGCCACTGTTTTTT
TRBJ1-2 - TRBV12-3/TRBV12-4 TRBD1 CASSTGTEYGYTF TGTGCCAGCAGCACCGGGACAGAGTATGGCTACACCTTC
TRBJ1-4 - TRBV27 - CASSLSPGGYLFF TGTGCCAGCAGTTTATCCCCGGGCGGGTATCTGTTTTTT
TRBJ2-7 - TRBV30 TRBD1 CAWSRQGASEQYF TGTGCCTGGAGTAGACAGGGGGCAAGCGAGCAGTACTTC
TRBJ1-5 - TRBV29-1 - CSVGEGGQPQHF TGCAGCGTTGGCGAGGGTGGGCAGCCCCAGCATTTT
TRBJ1-1 few TRBV7-8 TRBD1 CASSSGQGRGGNTEAFF TGTGCCAGCAGTTCGGGACAGGGCAGAGGCGGGAACACTGAAGCTTTCTTT
TRBJ1-1 few TRBV2 TRBD1 CASSRDSWNTEAFF TGTGCCAGCTCCCGGGACAGCTGGAACACTGAAGCTTTCTTT
TRBJ2-3 - TRBV7-2 - CASSLVTGSADTQYF TGTGCCAGCAGCTTAGTAACAGGGAGCGCAGATACGCAGTATTTT
TRBJ2-7 few TRBV7-9 - CASSLGDNLSYEQYF TGTGCCAGCAGCTTAGGGGACAACCTTTCTTACGAGCAGTACTTC
TRBJ1-6 few TRBV11-2 - CASSPLSLSGASPLHF TGTGCCAGCAGCCCCCTGTCGTTGTCAGGCGCCTCACCCCTCCACTTT
TRBJ1-6 - TRBV5-6 - CASSSTGVGNSPLHF TGTGCCAGCAGCTCAACAGGAGTTGGTAATTCACCCCTCCACTTT
TRBJ2-3 - TRBV11-2 TRBD2 CASSREGTTDTQYF TGTGCCAGCAGCCGGGAGGGGACCACAGATACGCAGTATTTT
TRBJ1-4 once TRBV19 TRBD1 CATGGQGTVTNEKLFF TGTGCCACAGGGGGACAGGGGACTGTCACTAATGAAAAACTGTTTTTT
TRBJ2-3 once TRBV4-1 - CASSQDQVMAVPSGDTQYF TGCGCCAGCAGCCAAGATCAAGTGATGGCGGTCCCCTCGGGGGATACGCAGTATTTT
TRBJ1-2 - TRBV6-2/TRBV6-3 TRBD1 CASSSRTGGLRGYTF TGTGCCAGCAGTTCACGGACAGGGGGACTCCGAGGCTACACCTTC
TRBJ1-2 few TRBV29-1 TRBD1 CSVDGGTGNGYTF TGCAGCGTTGATGGGGGGACAGGGAATGGCTACACCTTC
TRBJ2-5 - TRBV19 TRBD2 CASRLAGVQETQYF TGTGCCAGTCGACTAGCGGGCGTCCAAGAGACCCAGTACTTC
TRBJ2-3 - TRBV2 - CASSRDSGSAGDTQYF TGTGCCAGCAGCCGGGACTCGGGGTCTGCTGGAGATACGCAGTATTTT
TRBJ1-4 - TRBV4-2 - CASSQDAASNEKLFF TGTGCCAGCAGCCAAGACGCAGCGTCTAATGAAAAACTGTTTTTT
TRBJ2-5 - TRBV5-1 TRBD2 CASSLSSGGTQETQYF TGCGCCAGCAGCTTGAGTAGCGGGGGCACCCAAGAGACCCAGTACTTC
TRBJ1-2 - TRBV28 - CASSLTWGELGGYTF TGTGCCAGCAGTTTAACGTGGGGGGAATTGGGAGGCTACACCTTC
TRBJ2-1 - TRBV7-2 TRBD2 CASSATSGGSEQFF TGTGCCAGCAGCGCGACTAGCGGGGGGTCTGAGCAGTTCTTC
TRBJ2-3 few TRBV7-6 TRBD2 CASSLGLAGGQDTQYF TGTGCCAGCAGCTTAGGCCTAGCGGGGGGGCAGGATACGCAGTATTTT
TRBJ1-1 - TRBV23-1 TRBD1 CASTRDRGTMNTEAFF TGCGCCAGCACCAGGGACAGGGGGACTATGAACACTGAAGCTTTCTTT
TRBJ1-6 - TRBV6-2/TRBV6-3 - CASSYSRGTPGSSSENSPLHF TGTGCCAGCAGTTACTCGAGGGGAACGCCCGGGAGCTCCAGTGAGAATTCACCCCTCCACTTT
TRBJ2-2 - TRBV29-1 TRBD1 CSVTGQGDTGELFF TGCAGCGTTACGGGACAGGGTGACACCGGGGAGCTGTTTTTT
TRBJ2-1 - TRBV9 - CASSVGSSYNEQFF TGTGCCAGCAGCGTTGGGAGCTCCTACAATGAGCAGTTCTTC
TRBJ2-7 - TRBV5-1 TRBD1 CASSAGGDRERKYF TGCGCCAGCAGCGCCGGAGGGGACAGGGAGAGGAAATACTTC
TRBJ2-5 - TRBV27 - CASSLSWQGQTQYF TGTGCCAGCAGTTTAAGTTGGCAGGGTCAGACCCAGTACTTC
TRBJ2-1 - TRBV28 - CASSFSPLNNEQFF TGTGCCAGCAGTTTTTCCCCACTGAACAATGAGCAGTTCTTC
TRBJ2-1 - TRBV5-4 TRBD1 CASSLEWDRNGEQFF TGTGCCAGCAGCTTGGAATGGGACAGGAACGGTGAGCAGTTCTTC